Below, 30 T cell receptor beta chains from the same sample are listed, as sequenced in a study of blood T cells in healthy people across ages. A second about 7 to 11 cycle PCR used barcoded and J-beta primers. TCRdb passed the 5' RACE reads through MiXCR, listing each CDR3 protein once. The table records some 1.5 million distinct CDR3 sequences, about 30% of them present only once. The sequenced sample was blood. The receptor set was obtained from a young woman in good health.

This clonotype was counted between two and nine times. V is TRBV2 and J is TRBJ2-1, with D possibly matching TRBD1 (6 bases). The V end lost 3 bases, the J end lost 9 bases, and 18 bases lay between the germline ends. The CDR3 loop spans 15 amino acids. Germline lookup yields CDR1 SNHLY and CDR2 FYNNEI. CDR3 sequence reads: CASSEGAGSTPEQFF. For the CDR3, the DNA is TGTGCCAGCAGTGAGGGGGCAGGGAGTACCCCTGAGCAGTTCTTC.

The chain recombines TRBV30 with TRBJ2-2; no clear D gene. Trimming stripped 0 bases from V and 1 base from J, with 6 bases between. Looked up from germline, CDR1 is GTSNPN and CDR2 is SVGIG (reference sequence). The CDR3 runs 14 residues. CDR3 loop: CAWSVYVNTGELFF. The CDR3 DNA is TGTGCCTGGAGTGTGTATGTGAACACCGGGGAGCTGTTTTTT. The variable domain in full, completed from reference TRBV30 and TRBJ2-2, reads SQTIHQWPATLVQPVGSPLSLECTVEGTSNPNLYWYRQAAGRGLQLLFYSVGIGQISSEVPQNLSASRPQDRQFILSSKKLLLSDSGFYLCAWSVYVNTGELFFGEGSRLTVL.

The CDR3 DNA reads TGTGCCAGCAGTCGGGACCTCCGACAGACCCAGTACTTC. It translates to CASSRDLRQTQYF. The V gene is TRBV6-5, the J gene TRBJ2-5; D might be TRBD1 or TRBD2, each matching 5 bases. Germline values: CDR1 MNHEY, CDR2 SVGAGI. This CDR3 has 13 amino acids. V was cut by 5 bases and J by 6 bases, with 13 bases left in between.

The V and J genes are TRBV7-2 and TRBJ1-5; possible D gene TRBD1, 5 bases. Looked up from germline, CDR1 is SGHTA and CDR2 is FQGNSA. V was clipped by 7 bases and J by 2 bases, with 12 bases between them. This CDR3 region has 14 residues. The CDR3 region is CASTLGGGNQPQHF. As DNA, the CDR3 is TGTGCCAGCACCTTGGGGGGGGGCAATCAGCCCCAGCATTTT.

This chain uses TRBV6-6 with TRBJ2-1; 8 positions match TRBD2. J was trimmed by 6 bases and V by 11 bases; bases with no gene match: 12. CDR3 length equals 14 residues. Germline V gene lookup returns CDR1 MNHNY and CDR2 SVGAGI (reference sequence). CDR3 DNA sequence: TGTGCCGGGTCCGGGACTAGAGAACGCAATGAGCAGTTCTTC. Translated, it gives CAGSGTRERNEQFF.

This clonotype was detected ten times or more. The rearrangement uses TRBV20-1 and TRBJ2-7, with 8 nucleotides matching TRBD1. The germline V gene encodes CDR1 DFQATT and CDR2 SNEGSKA (reference sequence). This CDR3 has 11 amino acids. CDR3 loop: CSGQGLDEQYF. CDR3 bases: TGCAGCGGACAGGGTCTGGACGAGCAGTACTTC.

The chain recombines TRBV3-1 with TRBJ2-6, with 7 nucleotides matching TRBD2. Losses at the gene ends were 0 bases for V and 0 bases for J; bases not matched to a gene: 8. Germline V lookup: CDR1 LGHDT, CDR2 YNNKEL (reference sequence). The CDR3 loop spans 19 amino acids. This CDR3 reads CASSQDPAGSSSGANVLTF. The DNA of the CDR3 is TGTGCCAGCAGCCAAGATCCAGCGGGATCTTCCTCTGGGGCCAACGTCCTGACTTTC.

The genes are TRBV9 and TRBJ2-3; 9 bases map to TRBD2. V lost 3 bases and J lost 4; bases outside the gene matches: 9. Germline V gene data show CDR1 as SGDLS and CDR2 as YYNGEE. The CDR3 has 16 residues. The CDR3: CASSGPSGVGADTQYF. As DNA, the CDR3 is TGTGCCAGCAGCGGACCTAGCGGGGTTGGCGCAGATACGCAGTATTTT.

This clonotype was counted at least ten times. The chain combines TRBV12-3 or TRBV12-4 with TRBJ1-5; TRBD1 matches at 11 bases. This CDR3 is built from 13 residues. J lost 4 bases, V lost 8 bases, and 1 base had no gene match. This CDR3 is CASGTGGNQPQHF. DNA of the CDR3: TGTGCCAGCGGGACAGGGGGTAATCAGCCCCAGCATTTT.

The table lists this clonotype with a count of one. A much bigger clone sits one base away, suggesting this may be a read error. The DNA of the CDR3 is TGTGCCACCAGCAGAAAACGGAGGAATGAGCAGTTCTTC. Its translation is CATSRKRRNEQFF. V usage is TRBV15 and J usage is TRBJ2-1; tentative D call: TRBD2 (5 bases). CDR1 is LNHNV and CDR2 is YYDKDF in the germline V gene (reference sequence). CDR3 length: 13 amino acids. V dropped 2 bases and J dropped 7 bases, with 9 bases sitting between them. Full variable domain (rest looked up from reference TRBV15 and TRBJ2-1): DAMVIQNPRYQVTQFGKPVTLSCSQTLNHNVMYWYQQKSSQAPKLLFHYYDKDFNNEADTPDNFQSRRPNTSFCFLDIRSPGLGDTAMYLCATSRKRRNEQFFGPGTRLTVL.

The rearrangement links TRBV2 to TRBJ2-4; 12 bases are a match to TRBD2. This CDR3 contains 15 residues. The V segment lost 2 bases and the J segment 13 bases; nucleotides outside the gene matches: 9. Germline V lookup: CDR1 SNHLY, CDR2 FYNNEI. CDR3 in DNA: TGTGCCAGCAGTGAAAGACTAGCGGGGGTTTACGTGCAGTACTTC. It specifies CASSERLAGVYVQYF.

The table lists this clonotype with a few counts. The genes are TRBV6-5 and TRBJ2-3; D is ambiguous. The germline CDR1 and CDR2 sequences are MNHEY and SVGAGI. V shed 6 bases and J shed 5 bases, with 9 bases lying between them. The CDR3 is 12 amino acids. In nucleotides, the CDR3 is TGTGCCAGCAGGGGAAGTGTAGATACGCAGTATTTT. This codes for CASRGSVDTQYF.

This clonotype was counted many times. This sequence joins TRBV20-1 and TRBJ2-7; D ambiguous. This CDR3 contains 13 residues. V was pared by 1 base and J by 3 bases, with 10 bases between. The germline CDR1 and CDR2 sequences are DFQATT and SNEGSKA (reference sequence). The DNA for the CDR3 is TGCAGTGCTAGAGGTTCCAAGAACTACGAGCAGTACTTC. Its protein product is CSARGSKNYEQYF.

This clonotype was recorded a few times. This chain uses TRBV24-1 with TRBJ2-7; TRBD1 might be the D (6 bases). CDR3 length: 14 amino acids. From germline, CDR1 is KGHDR and CDR2 SFDVKD. V lost 0 bases and J 7 bases, leaving 12 bases between the germline ends. The CDR3 loop reads CATSDLQGQDEQYF. Here the CDR3 DNA reads TGTGCCACCAGTGATTTGCAGGGGCAAGATGAGCAGTACTTC.

The chain couples TRBV9 to TRBJ2-1; D is perhaps TRBD1 (6 bases). The J call is uncertain, as TRBJ2-7 better fits the DNA end. CDR1 and CDR2 from the germline V gene are SGDLS and YYNGEE. The CDR3 has 15 residues. CDR3 in amino acids: CASSVTGQMYNEQYF. Here the CDR3 DNA reads TGTGCCAGCAGCGTAACTGGACAGATGTACAATGAGCAGTACTTC.

This clonotype was recorded many times. The gene calls are TRBV12-3 or TRBV12-4 and TRBJ2-6; 10 positions agree with TRBD1. V was pared by 10 bases and J by 3 bases, with 6 bases of the junction left unmatched. This CDR3 is 15 amino acids long. The DNA of the CDR3 is TGTGCCACCAGACAGGGGGCTGGTGGGGCCAACGTCCTGACTTTC. Translation: CATRQGAGGANVLTF.

The gene calls are TRBV7-2 and TRBJ1-1; TRBD1 aligns across 9 bases. This CDR3 has 15 residues. The ends lost 4 bases at V and 1 base at J; junction bases unmatched: 4. From germline, CDR1 is SGHTA and CDR2 FQGNSA. CDR3 nucleotide sequence: TGTGCCAGCAGCTACAAGACAGGGGGGAACACTGAAGCTTTCTTT. This sequence encodes CASSYKTGGNTEAFF. Based on the CDR3 plus reference TRBV7-2 and TRBJ1-1, the full variable domain is GAGVSQSPSNKVTEKGKDVELRCDPISGHTALYWYRQSLGQGLEFLIYFQGNSAPDKSGLPSDRFSAERTGGSVSTLTIQRTQQEDSAVYLCASSYKTGGNTEAFFGQGTRLTVV.

On this clonotype: A read error may explain this, as a much larger clone is one base away. This rearrangement joins TRBV29-1 to TRBJ2-5, with TRBD1 matching 9 bases. The CDR3 is 13 residues long. The germline gives CDR1 SQVTM, CDR2 ANQGSEA. CDR3: CSVLQGAGETLYF. For the CDR3, the DNA is TGCAGCGTCTTACAGGGGGCGGGAGAGACCCTGTACTTC.

The chain couples TRBV4-1 to TRBJ1-5; TRBD1 is a possible D gene (5 bases). The CDR3 loop spans 16 amino acids. Germline V gives CDR1 MGHRA, CDR2 YSYEKL. The V and J ends lost 1 base and 2 bases respectively, with 12 bases between them. The CDR3 DNA sequence: TGCGCCAGCAGCCAAGGGGCAGGGTATGGCAATCAGCCCCAGCATTTT. Its translation is CASSQGAGYGNQPQHF.

The chain links TRBV6-5 to TRBJ2-2; 9 nucleotides align to TRBD1. The CDR3 consists of 16 residues. Per the germline V gene, CDR1 is MNHEY and CDR2 is SVGAGI. Trimming cost V 0 bases and J 4 bases; bases outside gene matches: 3. CDR3 DNA: TGTGCCAGCAGTTACTCCGGGACAGGGAGCACCGGGGAGCTGTTTTTT. Amino acids: CASSYSGTGSTGELFF.

In DNA form, the CDR3 reads TGCAGTGCTAGTAGCGGGAGGGGATTCTGGAATGAGCAGTACTTC. It yields the protein CSASSGRGFWNEQYF. The chain carries TRBV20-1 and TRBJ2-5, with TRBD2 identical over 11 bases. Germline V gene data show CDR1 as DFQATT and CDR2 as SNEGSKA (reference sequence). V shed 3 bases, J shed 11 bases, and the junction held 14 bases outside the gene matches. The length of the CDR3 is 15 residues.

The J gene is TRBJ2-1, the V gene TRBV7-2, with 8 bases matching TRBD2. V was pared by 1 base and J by 7 bases, with 6 bases of the junction left unmatched. The CDR3 is 15 amino acids. CDR1 SGHTA and CDR2 FQGNSA come from the germline V gene. The CDR3 reads CASSLGGTRRNEQFF. The CDR3 coding sequence is TGTGCCAGCAGCTTAGGGGGGACTAGGCGGAATGAGCAGTTCTTC.

This clonotype turned up a few times. The chain is built from TRBV2 and TRBJ2-5; D is unclear. Trimming took 1 base from V and 5 from J, leaving 8 bases between them. Germline lookup yields CDR1 SNHLY and CDR2 FYNNEI. The CDR3 runs to 13 residues. The CDR3 here is CASSEGTVETQYF. CDR3 DNA sequence: TGTGCCAGCAGTGAAGGGACGGTGGAGACCCAGTACTTC. Complete variable domain (other parts from reference TRBV2 and TRBJ2-5): EPEVTQTPSHQVTQMGQEVILRCVPISNHLYFYWYRQILGQKVEFLVSFYNNEISEKSEIFDDQFSVERPDGSNFTLKIRSTKLEDSAMYFCASSEGTVETQYFGPGTRLLVL.

In regard to this clonotype: A read error is possible here, since a much larger clone lies one base away. The chain recombines TRBV27 with TRBJ2-6; D is ambiguous. Trimming took 6 bases from V and 2 from J, leaving 8 bases between them. Germline CDR1 is MNHEY and CDR2 is SMNVEV (reference sequence). This CDR3 has 14 residues. CDR3 in amino acids: CASSWSPGANVLTF. As DNA, the CDR3 is TGTGCCAGCAGCTGGAGCCCTGGGGCCAACGTCCTGACTTTC.

This clonotype was seen more than once but under ten times. The rearrangement uses TRBV5-4 and TRBJ2-3; 7 bases align to TRBD2. J was trimmed by 6 bases and V by 7 bases; bases with no gene match: 11. The V gene's germline CDR1 is SGHNT and CDR2 YYREEE (reference sequence). This CDR3 has 14 residues. The chain's CDR3 is CASHSGGEKDTQYF. In DNA form, the CDR3 reads TGTGCCAGCCATAGTGGGGGGGAAAAGGATACGCAGTATTTT.

The chain has TRBV28 and TRBJ2-3; 8 nucleotides line up with TRBD1. Per the germline V gene, CDR1 is MDHEN and CDR2 is SYDVKM. The CDR3 covers 14 residues. V was clipped by 10 bases and J by 5 bases; unmatched bases: 11. Here the CDR3 DNA reads TGTGCCACCCTTAAATTTGACAGGGGAGATACGCAGTATTTT. Its protein product is CATLKFDRGDTQYF. Full variable domain (rest looked up from reference TRBV28 and TRBJ2-3): DVKVTQSSRYLVKRTGEKVFLECVQDMDHENMFWYRQDPGLGLRLIYFSYDVKMKEKGDIPEGYSVSREKKERFSLILESASTNQTSMYLCATLKFDRGDTQYFGPGTRLTVL.

This chain connects TRBV20-1 to TRBJ1-5; D unresolved. The CDR3 is made up of 15 amino acids. V shed 5 bases and J shed 0 bases, with 14 bases lying between them. Germline CDR1 and CDR2: DFQATT and SNEGSKA (reference sequence). CDR3 bases: TGCAGTGCTTGGGCGGGGAGATATAGCAATCAGCCCCAGCATTTT. Translating it yields CSAWAGRYSNQPQHF.

The rearrangement uses TRBV9 and TRBJ1-5, with D perhaps matching TRBD1 (5 bases). CDR1 is SGDLS, CDR2 YYNGEE, per germline. The CDR3 has 15 residues. V was pared by 0 bases and J by 0 bases, with 7 bases between. The CDR3 DNA sequence: TGTGCCAGCAGCGTAGAGGGGCATAGCAATCAGCCCCAGCATTTT. It yields the protein CASSVEGHSNQPQHF.

This clonotype was observed at least ten times. The chain has TRBV6-5 and TRBJ1-6, with TRBD1 matching over 7 bases. CDR3 size: 14 residues. V was clipped by 6 bases and J by 6 bases; unmatched bases: 5. Germline CDR1 is MNHEY and CDR2 is SVGAGI. The CDR3 protein is CASRYRDSNSPLHF. CDR3 DNA sequence: TGTGCCAGCAGATACAGGGACAGTAATTCACCCCTCCACTTT.

With respect to this clonotype: The junction differs from germline at one of its ends, possibly a read error. The J gene is TRBJ2-7, the V gene TRBV7-2; tentative D call: TRBD2 (5 bases). The length of the CDR3 is 14 residues. Germline CDR1 SGHTA, CDR2 FQGNSA. This CDR3 is CVSSSQRTSYEQYF. CDR3 nucleotides: TGTGTCAGCAGCTCACAGCGGACCTCCTACGAGCAGTACTTC.